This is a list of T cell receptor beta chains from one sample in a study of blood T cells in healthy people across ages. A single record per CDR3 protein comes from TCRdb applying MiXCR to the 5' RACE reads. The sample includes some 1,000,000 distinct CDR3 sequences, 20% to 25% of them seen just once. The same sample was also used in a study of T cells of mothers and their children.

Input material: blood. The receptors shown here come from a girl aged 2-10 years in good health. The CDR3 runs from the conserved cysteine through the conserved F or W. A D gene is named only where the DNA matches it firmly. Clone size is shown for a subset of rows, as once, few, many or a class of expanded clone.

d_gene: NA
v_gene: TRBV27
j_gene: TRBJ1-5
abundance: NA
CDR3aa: CASSSVSGQPQHF
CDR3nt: TGTGCCAGCAGTTCGGTGAGTGGTCAGCCCCAGCATTTT

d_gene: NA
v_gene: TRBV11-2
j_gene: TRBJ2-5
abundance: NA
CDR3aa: CASSPWASVDQQTQYF
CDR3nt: TGTGCCAGCAGCCCTTGGGCTAGCGTTGATCAACAGACCCAGTACTTC

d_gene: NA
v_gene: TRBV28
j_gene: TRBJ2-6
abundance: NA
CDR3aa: CASTFAGPSGANVLTF
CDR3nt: TGTGCCAGCACTTTTGCCGGGCCCTCTGGGGCCAACGTCCTGACTTTC

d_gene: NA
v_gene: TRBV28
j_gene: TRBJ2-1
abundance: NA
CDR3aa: CASRLAGTNEQFF
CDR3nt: TGTGCCAGCAGACTTGCGGGGACCAATGAGCAGTTCTTC

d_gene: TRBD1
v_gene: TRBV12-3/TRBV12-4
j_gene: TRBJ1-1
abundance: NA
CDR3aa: CASSSAGQRDFF
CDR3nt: TGTGCCAGCAGTTCCGCGGGACAGAGGGATTTCTTT

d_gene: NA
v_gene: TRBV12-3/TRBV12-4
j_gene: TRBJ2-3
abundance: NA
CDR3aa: CASSYPPGRGTDTQYF
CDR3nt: TGTGCCAGCAGCTATCCCCCCGGCCGGGGCACAGATACGCAGTATTTT

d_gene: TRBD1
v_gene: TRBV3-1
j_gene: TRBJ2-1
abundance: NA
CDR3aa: CASSQGGRGLNEQFF
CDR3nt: TGTGCCAGCAGCCAAGGTGGCAGGGGGCTCAATGAGCAGTTCTTC

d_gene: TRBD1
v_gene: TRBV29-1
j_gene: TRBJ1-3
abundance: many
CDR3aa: CSVEGGGNTIYF
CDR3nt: TGCAGCGTCGAAGGGGGCGGAAACACCATATATTTT

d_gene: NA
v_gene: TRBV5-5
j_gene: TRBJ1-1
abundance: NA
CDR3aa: CASSLRPALNTEAFF
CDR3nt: TGTGCCAGCAGCTTGCGTCCGGCATTGAACACTGAAGCTTTCTTT

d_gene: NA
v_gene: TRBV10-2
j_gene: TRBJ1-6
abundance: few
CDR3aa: CASSGLLGSDSSPLHF
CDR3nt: TGCGCCAGCAGTGGTCTATTGGGCAGCGATAGCTCACCCCTCCACTTT

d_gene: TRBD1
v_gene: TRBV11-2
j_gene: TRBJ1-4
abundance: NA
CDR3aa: CASSQAWGQGEKLFF
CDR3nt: TGTGCCAGCAGCCAGGCTTGGGGACAGGGTGAAAAACTGTTTTTT

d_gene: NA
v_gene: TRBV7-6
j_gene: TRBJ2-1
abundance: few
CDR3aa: CASSLMDSYNEQFF
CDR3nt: TGTGCCAGCAGTCTTATGGACAGTTACAATGAGCAGTTCTTC

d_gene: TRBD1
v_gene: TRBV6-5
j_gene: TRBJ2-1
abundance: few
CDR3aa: CASSSSRGYEQFF
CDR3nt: TGTGCCAGCAGCTCCAGCAGGGGGTATGAGCAGTTCTTC

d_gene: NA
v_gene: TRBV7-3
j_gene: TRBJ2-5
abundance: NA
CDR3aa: CASSSTGSAGETQYF
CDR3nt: TGTGCCAGCAGCTCGACGGGCTCCGCCGGAGAGACCCAGTACTTC

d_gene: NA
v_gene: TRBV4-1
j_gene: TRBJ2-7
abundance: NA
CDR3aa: CASSQEGRSWYEQYF
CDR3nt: TGCGCCAGCAGCCAAGAAGGCCGCTCCTGGTACGAGCAGTACTTC

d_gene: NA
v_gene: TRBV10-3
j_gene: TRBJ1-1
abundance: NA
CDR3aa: CAISDPDQGSNTEAFF
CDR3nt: TGTGCCATCAGTGACCCAGACCAGGGATCCAACACTGAAGCTTTCTTT

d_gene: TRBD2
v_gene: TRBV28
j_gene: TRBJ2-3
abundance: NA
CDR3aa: CASRSTSGIRYTQYF
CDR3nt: TGTGCCAGCAGGTCGACTAGCGGGATACGATATACGCAGTATTTT

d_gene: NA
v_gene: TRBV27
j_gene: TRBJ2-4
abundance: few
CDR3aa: CAGVAKNIQYF
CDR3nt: TGTGCCGGTGTAGCCAAAAACATTCAGTACTTC

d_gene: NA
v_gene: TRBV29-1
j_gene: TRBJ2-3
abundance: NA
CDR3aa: CSVEVGDTQYF
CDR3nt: TGCAGCGTTGAAGTTGGAGATACGCAGTATTTT

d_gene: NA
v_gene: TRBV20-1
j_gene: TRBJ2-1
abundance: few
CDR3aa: CSALATIHEQFF
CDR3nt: TGCAGTGCTCTTGCAACGATCCATGAGCAGTTCTTC

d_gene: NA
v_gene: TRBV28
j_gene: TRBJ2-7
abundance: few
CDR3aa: CASRSSSTGYEQYF
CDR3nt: TGTGCCAGCAGAAGTAGTTCTACAGGGTACGAGCAGTACTTC

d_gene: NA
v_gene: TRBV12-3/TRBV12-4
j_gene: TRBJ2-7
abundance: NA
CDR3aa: CASSSTLVLYSYEQYF
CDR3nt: TGTGCCAGCAGTTCCACCCTGGTCCTTTATTCCTACGAGCAGTACTTC

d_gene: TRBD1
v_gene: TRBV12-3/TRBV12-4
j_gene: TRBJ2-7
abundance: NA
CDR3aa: CASSPPPDRAEQYF
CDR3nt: TGTGCCAGCAGTCCTCCCCCCGACAGGGCTGAGCAGTACTTC

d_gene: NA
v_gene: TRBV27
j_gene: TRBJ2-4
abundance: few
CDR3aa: CASSSHLASVQYF
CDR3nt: TGTGCCAGCAGTTCCCATCTAGCGTCGGTTCAGTACTTC

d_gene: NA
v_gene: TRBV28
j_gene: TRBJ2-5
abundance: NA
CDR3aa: CASSDLGLGETQYF
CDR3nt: TGTGCCAGCAGTGATCTCGGGTTAGGAGAGACCCAGTACTTC

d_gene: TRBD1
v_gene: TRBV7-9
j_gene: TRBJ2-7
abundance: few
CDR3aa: CASSATTGGHEQYF
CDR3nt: TGTGCCAGCAGCGCTACGACAGGGGGCCACGAGCAGTACTTC

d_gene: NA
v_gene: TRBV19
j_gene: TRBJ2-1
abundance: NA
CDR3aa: CASTKRLGYNEQFF
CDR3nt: TGTGCCAGTACTAAGCGGCTGGGGTACAATGAGCAGTTCTTC

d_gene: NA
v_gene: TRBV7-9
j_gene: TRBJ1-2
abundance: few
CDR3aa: CASRGGEEPHGYTF
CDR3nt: TGTGCCAGCAGAGGAGGGGAGGAGCCCCATGGCTACACCTTC

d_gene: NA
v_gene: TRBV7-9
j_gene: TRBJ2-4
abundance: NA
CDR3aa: CASSLPRGGLARGTKNIQYF
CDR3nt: TGTGCCAGCAGCCTCCCTAGGGGCGGCCTCGCACGTGGGACCAAAAACATTCAGTACTTC

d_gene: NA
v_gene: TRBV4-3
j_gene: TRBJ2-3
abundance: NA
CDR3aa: CASSHSPTPTDTQYF
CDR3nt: TGCGCCAGCAGCCATTCACCGACACCGACAGATACGCAGTATTTT

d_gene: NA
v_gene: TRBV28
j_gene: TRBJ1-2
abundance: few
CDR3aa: CASSLEGRSYTF
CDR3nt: TGTGCCAGCAGTTTGGAGGGTCGGAGCTACACCTTC

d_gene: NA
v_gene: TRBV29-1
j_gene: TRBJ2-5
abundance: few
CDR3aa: CSVPGWETQYF
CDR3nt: TGCAGCGTCCCGGGGTGGGAGACCCAGTACTTC

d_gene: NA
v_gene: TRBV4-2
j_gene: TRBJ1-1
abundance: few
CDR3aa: CASSQDAFEAFF
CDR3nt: TGTGCCAGCAGCCAAGATGCGTTTGAAGCTTTCTTT

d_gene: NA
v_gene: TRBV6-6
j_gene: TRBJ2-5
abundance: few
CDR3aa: CASSPNTRGGETQYF
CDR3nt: TGTGCCAGCAGCCCCAACACCAGGGGAGGAGAGACCCAGTACTTC

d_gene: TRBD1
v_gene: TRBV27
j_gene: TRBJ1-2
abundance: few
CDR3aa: CASSPRDRGREGYTF
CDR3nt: TGTGCCAGCAGTCCCAGGGACAGGGGCCGGGAGGGCTACACCTTC

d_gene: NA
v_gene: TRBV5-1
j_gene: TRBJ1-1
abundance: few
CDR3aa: CASSLGDRSGEAFF
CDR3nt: TGCGCCAGCAGCTTGGGAGACAGAAGTGGTGAAGCTTTCTTT

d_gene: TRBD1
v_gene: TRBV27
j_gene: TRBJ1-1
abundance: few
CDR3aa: CASTRRQGAVKAFF
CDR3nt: TGTGCCAGCACCAGACGACAGGGTGCGGTGAAAGCTTTCTTT

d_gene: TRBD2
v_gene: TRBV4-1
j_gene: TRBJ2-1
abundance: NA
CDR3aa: CASSQLGLAGGVQFF
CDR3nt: TGCGCCAGCAGCCAACTTGGACTAGCGGGAGGGGTGCAGTTCTTC

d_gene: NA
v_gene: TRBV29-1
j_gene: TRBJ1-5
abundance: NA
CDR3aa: CSVVREGSNQPQHF
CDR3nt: TGCAGCGTCGTCCGTGAGGGGAGCAATCAGCCCCAGCATTTT

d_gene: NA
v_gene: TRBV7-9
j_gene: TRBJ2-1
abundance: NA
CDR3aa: CASSFRQQETQFF
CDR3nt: TGTGCCAGCAGCTTTCGACAGCAAGAGACCCAGTTCTTC

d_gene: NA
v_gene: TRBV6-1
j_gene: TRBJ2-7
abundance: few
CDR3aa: CASTRDIQYEQYF
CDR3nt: TGTGCCAGCACCCGGGACATCCAATACGAGCAGTACTTC